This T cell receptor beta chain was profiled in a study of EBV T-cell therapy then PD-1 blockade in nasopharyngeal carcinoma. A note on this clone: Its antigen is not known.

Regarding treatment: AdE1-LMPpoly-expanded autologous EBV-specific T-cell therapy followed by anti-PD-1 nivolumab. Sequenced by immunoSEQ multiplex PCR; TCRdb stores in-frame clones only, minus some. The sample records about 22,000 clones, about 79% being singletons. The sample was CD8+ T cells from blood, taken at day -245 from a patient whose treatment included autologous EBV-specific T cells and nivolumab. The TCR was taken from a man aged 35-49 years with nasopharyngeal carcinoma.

The CDR3 DNA follows: TGTGCCAGCAGTCCCACAGGGACAGGGTTCTCCTACGAGCAGTACTTC. It specifies CASSPTGTGFSYEQYF. The chain has TRBV27 and TRBJ2-7; 9 bases match TRBD1. The CDR3 has 16 amino acids. In germline, CDR1 is MNHEY, CDR2 SMNVEV (reference sequence). Losses at the gene ends were 5 bases for V and 0 bases for J; bases not matched to a gene: 8.